This T cell receptor beta chain was captured by sequencing in a study of T cells in localized non-small cell lung cancer. Measured with immunoSEQ multiplex PCR; TCRdb has only the in-frame clones, and not every one. The sample lists 60,000 or so clones; about four fifths were seen once. In germline, CDR1 is SNHLY, CDR2 FYNNEI. The CDR3 sequence is 16 residues long. With V trimmed by 0 bases and J by 10 bases, 8 bases remained unmatched. V gene TRBV2 combines with J gene TRBJ1-4; 10 bases line up with TRBD1. This sequence originates from a man aged 40 to 69 with stage II lung adenocarcinoma. The source was PBMCs, collected before any cancer treatment. CDR3 nucleotides: TGTGCCAGCAGTGAAGCGCCGACAGGGGGCGCGGGAAAACTGTTTTTT. This encodes CASSEAPTGGAGKLFF.